This TCR beta chain was observed in a study of cytomegalovirus exposure and HLA in healthy donors. Points from the study as a whole: Presence/absence analyses treated sequencing depth as roughly uniform across donors. Another analysis was done later, and it associated more than 15,000 TCR beta sequences with HLA alleles at 0.05 false discovery rate. The study found most TCR sequences rare, yet found some public TCRs in many donors.

As to this clone: Its antigen is undetermined.

The PCR contained 60 Vbeta and 13 Jbeta primers. How the authors handled the data: In a later analysis, the count reached some 73 million unique TCR beta chains, with about 12 million shared. The data were produced by immunoSEQ multiplex PCR, yet TCRdb's version contains in-frame clones alone and is incomplete. V and J calls and clone size come straight from that table; D and trimming were deduced from the DNA. The table records under 200,000 clones, approximately 80% of them present only once. Specimen: PBMCs. The source of this sequence is a man aged 55 to 70 in good health and CMV-seronegative.

CDR3 sequence: CSVTTDGDEQYF. CDR3 sequence (DNA): TGCAGCGTGACCACGGATGGAGACGAGCAGTACTTC. The chain joins TRBV29-1 to TRBJ2-7; D ambiguous. The CDR3 covers 12 residues. V was trimmed by 6 bases and J by 5 bases, leaving 14 bases between them. CDR1 is SQVTM, CDR2 ANQGSEA, per germline.